These 19 T cell receptor beta chains were sequenced from one sample in a study of cytomegalovirus exposure and HLA in healthy donors. The PCR employed 60 Vbeta primers together with 13 Jbeta primers. The method was immunoSEQ multiplex PCR; TCRdb's version includes in-frame clones alone and lacks a portion of them. The repertoire consists of some 78,000 clones, with 70% to 80% occurring once and the leading ten covering more than 8.5%. The material sequenced was PBMCs. These receptors originate from a man aged 40-50 years in good health and CMV-seropositive.

The chain carries TRBV5-1 and TRBJ2-5, with D tentatively TRBD1 (5 bases). The length of the CDR3 is 13 residues. Germline CDR1 and CDR2: SGHRS and YFSETQ. V was clipped by 2 bases and J by 2 bases, with 7 bases between them. In DNA, the CDR3 is TGCGCCAGCAGCTTCGACAGACAAGAGACCCAGTACTTC. Protein: CASSFDRQETQYF.

The rearrangement links TRBV5-1 to TRBJ2-5; the match to TRBD1 covers 10 bases. Trimming cost V 4 bases and J 1 base; bases outside gene matches: 4. Germline CDR1 and CDR2: SGHRS and YFSETQ. The CDR3 covers 15 residues. CDR3 residues: CASSIGTGVQETQYF. The CDR3, as DNA: TGCGCCAGCAGCATAGGGACAGGGGTCCAAGAGACCCAGTACTTC. Together with reference TRBV5-1 and TRBJ2-5, the CDR3 gives the full variable domain: KAGVTQTPRYLIKTRGQQVTLSCSPISGHRSVSWYQQTPGQGLQFLFEYFSETQRNKGNFPGRFSGRQFSNSRSEMNVSTLELGDSALYLCASSIGTGVQETQYFGPGTRLLVL.

The rearrangement uses TRBV18 and TRBJ2-7, with a tentative D call TRBD2 (6 bases). V was shortened by 0 bases and J by 0 bases, with 15 bases between the two germline ends. The CDR3 contains 17 residues. The germline V gene encodes CDR1 KGHSH and CDR2 LQKENI. CDR3: CASSPPEGTRTSYEQYF. CDR3 coding DNA: TGTGCCAGCTCACCACCAGAGGGGACTCGGACCTCCTACGAGCAGTACTTC.

The genes are TRBV27 and TRBJ1-2; possibly TRBD1 for D (6 bases). This CDR3 is 14 amino acids long. The V gene's germline CDR1 is MNHEY and CDR2 SMNVEV (reference sequence). Trimming pared 6 bases from V and 1 base from J, leaving 12 bases between. The CDR3 nucleotides read TGTGCCAGCAGGTCACAGGGTGGTAACTATGGCTACACCTTC. This gives the protein CASRSQGGNYGYTF.

CDR3 DNA: TGTGCCAGCAGCTTACGGACTAGCGGAGACTACAATGAGCAGTTCTTC. Residues: CASSLRTSGDYNEQFF. The chain recombines TRBV13 with TRBJ2-1, with 10 bases matching TRBD2. This CDR3 contains 16 residues. Germline V gene lookup returns CDR1 PRHDT and CDR2 FYEKMQ (reference sequence). Unmatched junction bases numbered 4, after V lost 2 bases and J lost 3 bases.

The chain combines TRBV7-7 with TRBJ2-1; 8 nucleotides agree with TRBD2. The CDR3 consists of 15 residues. J gave up 8 bases and V 1 base, and 7 bases lay outside the gene matches. The V gene's germline CDR1 is SSHAT and CDR2 FNYEAQ (reference sequence). The CDR3 nucleotides read TGTGCCAGCAGCTTAGGTCTAGCGGGTCTCGATGAGCAGTTCTTC. This gives the protein CASSLGLAGLDEQFF.

V and J are TRBV6-1 and TRBJ1-4; 8 bases align to TRBD1. V dropped 6 bases and J dropped 3; count of bases not matched to a gene: 6. CDR1 is MNHNS and CDR2 is SASEGT in the germline V gene. The CDR3 runs 15 residues. The CDR3 region has the DNA TGTGCCAGCAGACCCCGACAGGGGTCTAATGAAAAACTGTTTTTT. It encodes CASRPRQGSNEKLFF.

The chain combines TRBV21-1 with TRBJ2-7; the table gives TRBD1 as D, unverified against the DNA. TRBV21-1 constitutes a pseudogene. The CDR3 is 18 amino acids. In DNA form, the CDR3 reads TGTGCCAGCAGCAAAGTGGGGGCGACAGGGGAACGCACCTACGAGCAGTACTTC. Amino acids: CASSKVGATGERTYEQYF.

This clone was found a few times. The chain employs TRBV6-1 and TRBJ2-5, with D possibly being TRBD2 (5 bases). V lost 7 bases and J lost 2, with 11 bases in between. The CDR3 is 13 residues long. The V gene's germline CDR1 is MNHNS and CDR2 SASEGT. CDR3 sequence reads: CASMPRLQETQYF. The CDR3 coding sequence is TGTGCCAGCATGCCTAGACTACAAGAGACCCAGTACTTC.

V gene TRBV6-5 combines with J gene TRBJ2-5; tentatively, D is TRBD2 (6 bases). The germline V gene encodes CDR1 MNHEY and CDR2 SVGAGI. This CDR3 comprises 13 residues. The V end was cut by 6 bases, the J end by 4 bases, with 12 bases between. The CDR3 sequence is CASSPRDSETQYF. The CDR3 coding sequence is TGTGCCAGCAGCCCCCGGGACTCAGAGACCCAGTACTTC.

This sequence joins TRBV30 and TRBJ2-3, with 7 positions matching TRBD2. The CDR3 has 12 residues. Germline CDR1 reads GTSNPN; CDR2 reads SVGIG (reference sequence). V shed 8 bases and J 1 base; nucleotides not matched to a gene: 3. The CDR3 DNA reads TGTGCCGCTAGCGGAGGCACAGATACGCAGTATTTT. This gives the protein CAASGGTDTQYF.

Remarks on this clone: At the DNA level, this CDR3 is encoded by other sequences in the same sample as well. The CDR3 DNA is TGTGCCAGCTCACCGGGACAGGGTTCCTACGAGCAGTACTTC. The encoded protein is CASSPGQGSYEQYF. The chain combines TRBV18 with TRBJ2-7; 9 bases are a match to TRBD1. Germline V gene lookup returns CDR1 KGHSH and CDR2 LQKENI. Trimming removed 3 bases from V and 1 base from J; junction bases left unmatched: 1. The CDR3 contains 14 residues.

The chain recombines TRBV5-5 with TRBJ2-3; 7 bases line up with TRBD2. The junction had 9 bases not matched to a gene; V was cut back by 0 bases and J by 5 bases. This CDR3 comprises 16 residues. Germline V gives CDR1 SGHKS, CDR2 YYEKEE (reference sequence). CDR3 sequence: CASSLEPAGLVDTQYF. For the CDR3, the DNA is TGTGCCAGCAGCTTGGAACCAGCGGGGTTGGTAGATACGCAGTATTTT.

The chain has TRBV4-1 and TRBJ2-7; a weak D match, TRBD1 (6 bases). Trimming took off 1 base at V and 5 bases at J, with 18 bases between the two ends. The CDR3 covers 16 residues. CDR1 is MGHRA, CDR2 YSYEKL, per germline. The CDR3 sequence is CASSQVRSRGEDEQYF. The CDR3 DNA reads TGCGCCAGCAGCCAAGTTCGTTCCAGGGGAGAGGACGAGCAGTACTTC.

The V call is TRBV7-2, the J call TRBJ2-5, with no clear D. The ends were cut back, 4 bases at V and 2 bases at J, with 8 bases in the middle. From germline, CDR1 is SGHTA and CDR2 FQGNSA. The length of the CDR3 is 13 residues. CDR3 loop: CASSSVTQETQYF. CDR3 coding DNA: TGTGCCAGCAGCTCGGTAACTCAAGAGACCCAGTACTTC.

This clone appeared once. V usage is TRBV9 and J usage is TRBJ2-3; 12 bases are shared with TRBD2. Trimming removed 4 bases from V and 4 bases from J; junction bases left unmatched: 7. This CDR3 is 16 amino acids long. Germline assignment: CDR1 SGDLS and CDR2 YYNGEE. The CDR3 DNA reads as TGTGCCAGCAGCATGTCTAGCGGGGGGGCGGCAGATACGCAGTATTTT. This sequence encodes CASSMSSGGAADTQYF. Full variable domain (outside the CDR3, taken from reference TRBV9 and TRBJ2-3): DSGVTQTPKHLITATGQRVTLRCSPRSGDLSVYWYQQSLDQGLQFLIQYYNGEERAKGNILERFSAQQFPDLHSELNLSSLELGDSALYFCASSMSSGGAADTQYFGPGTRLTVL.

The V call is TRBV10-2, the J call TRBJ2-7; D perhaps matches TRBD2 (6 bases). This CDR3 contains 14 residues. V lost 7 bases and J 1 base, leaving 14 bases between the germline ends. Germline-derived CDR1 and CDR2 are WSHSY and SAAADI. The CDR3 region is CASKAGSTSYEQYF. The CDR3 nucleotides read TGCGCCAGCAAGGCGGGGAGCACATCCTACGAGCAGTACTTC.

This chain links TRBV28 with TRBJ1-6; D unclear. The V end lost 6 bases, the J end lost 7 bases, and 13 bases lay between the germline ends. The V gene's germline CDR1 is MDHEN and CDR2 SYDVKM. The length of the CDR3 is 14 residues. The CDR3 bases are TGTGCCAGCAGAATATGGAACGGGAATTCACCCCTCCACTTT. Protein product: CASRIWNGNSPLHF. The full variable domain, completed using reference TRBV28 and TRBJ1-6, is DVKVTQSSRYLVKRTGEKVFLECVQDMDHENMFWYRQDPGLGLRLIYFSYDVKMKEKGDIPEGYSVSREKKERFSLILESASTNQTSMYLCASRIWNGNSPLHFGNGTRLTVT.

The genes are TRBV6-5 and TRBJ1-3; D is undetermined. CDR3 length: 12 amino acids. The germline gives CDR1 MNHEY, CDR2 SVGAGI. Trimming cost V 10 bases and J 0 bases, with 7 bases left between them. This CDR3 reads CATEGSGNTIYF. DNA of the CDR3: TGTGCCACGGAGGGCTCTGGAAACACCATATATTTT.